This paragraph covers one T cell receptor beta chain sequence. This clone was seen just once. Its recognized antigen is unknown. Base quality data are lacking; no much larger clone is found one base away. This sample is part of a study of blood T cell repertoires in COVID-19 (dated by TCRdb to the early 2020s). About the study as a whole: Samples from collaborators originated in the United States, Italy and Spain and spanned both the acute and convalescent phases of COVID-19. Samples were obtained from the ongoing ImmuneRACE study (first 160 participants) and from 1,254 subjects provided by 6 global collaborators. A de-identified subject ID, COVID-19 status, age in years and sex were almost always included in the sample metadata. The repertoires were released in a freely available public database intended as a resource for research on the immune response to SARS-CoV-2. Where HLA class I and class II types were available, the types were taken from metadata supplied by the sample provider, not from assay-based typing. Deeply sampled blood TCRbeta repertoires from subjects exposed to, actively infected with, or recovered from COVID-19 were included in the dataset. The material from the prospective study consisted of cDNA or gDNA derived from T cells, B-cell-depleted T cells, or PBMCs.

Participants in the prospective study were aged 18 to 89 years, lived in some 24 United States geographic areas, and enrolled through a virtual design. In the prospective study, cohorts were assigned on the basis of participant-reported clinical history obtained from a screening survey and a study questionnaire. Each participant in the prospective study had whole blood, serum and a nasopharyngeal or oropharyngeal swab collected by mobile phlebotomists. Additional blood draws and questionnaires over an approximately 2-month period could optionally be provided by prospective study participants. Prospective study blood samples were shipped either frozen or at room temperature before DNA extraction. Results the study describes overall, beyond this receptor: The amount of clinical and demographic metadata varied by source and participant and was provided uncurated.

Reading from cysteine to phenylalanine, the CDR3 counts 13 amino acids. Only the CDR3 part of the read is kept: 39 bases, read in frame from the first base. The germline ends are 8 bases apart after V is trimmed by 2 bases and J by 1 base. From the germline V gene (reference sequence), CDR1 is GTSNPN and CDR2 is SVGIG. TCRbeta CDR3 regions were amplified from genomic DNA using the immunoSEQ Assay, a bias-controlled multiplex PCR. The study's processing was this. The number of nucleated cells in each sample was estimated from the amplification of reference gene primers within the assay. To quantify the absolute abundance of each unique TCRbeta CDR3 rearrangement, sequence reads were collapsed and filtered. Productive Simpson clonality was computed per sample as the square root of Simpson's diversity index over productive rearrangements. The table was pulled from immuneACCESS by TCRdb, which kept in-frame rearrangements only. Such tables lose some clones; where checked, under half of the loss comes from unresolved V genes, and the rest has no known cause. Clone size and V and J calls were adopted from that table, with D and trimming inferred from the DNA. This sample has 300,000 to 500,000 clones in its table, and 88% of those were observed once. 2% to 2.5% of the sample is in the top ten clones.

Sequencing was carried out using PBMCs or T cells enriched from blood (not recorded which). The chain is assembled from TRBV30 and TRBJ1-1; the D gene remains uncertain. This TCR was sampled from a woman between 35 and 50 years old with acute COVID-19. The CDR3: CAWSYEGNTEAFF. The sequenced DNA is TGTGCCTGGAGTTATGAGGGGAACACTGAAGCTTTCTTT.